The subject of this entry is one TCR beta chain. Its antigen is still unknown. This entry is derived from a study of T cell responses to AZD1222 COVID-19 vaccine. Study findings and constraints: Unmutated variant regions are reportedly the target of nearly half of TCRs that are spike-specific. Recipients of two AZD1222 doses showed rising Spike-specific TCR breadth and depth.

Sequencing used immunoSEQ multiplex PCR; TCRdb keeps in-frame clones, though not all of them. The repertoire consists of about 160,000 clones, with 89% occurring once and the leading ten covering 5.1%. The germline gives CDR1 DFQATT, CDR2 SNEGSKA (reference sequence). The CDR3 length is 11 residues. V was pared by 3 bases and J by 8 bases, with 10 bases between. This chain connects TRBV20-1 to TRBJ1-2; TRBD1 might be the D (5 bases). The origin of this receptor is an adult in good health. The material was peripheral blood, obtained on day 0 of AZD1222 vaccination. Here the CDR3 DNA reads TGCAGTGCTAGGGGAAGGGGCGGCTACACCTTC. Protein: CSARGRGGYTF.